These T cell receptor beta chains were read from a single sample in a study of vaccination and CD4 T cells after COVID-19. TCRdb re-called the PCR reads with MiXCR, one entry per CDR3 protein. Of about 25,000 distinct CDR3 sequences listed, 28% are singletons. The antigens for these receptors are not known. The material sequenced was CD4+ T cells from blood, cultured in vitro, taken about 7 months after SARS-CoV-2 vaccination. The origin of the receptors is a human donor who had recovered from COVID-19. Each CDR3 is given with its conserved first and last residue. The order of the fields is clone size, D gene, J gene, V gene, CDR3 protein, CDR3 DNA. The D gene is left open where the match is weak. The size entry is marked missing in some rows and otherwise reads once, few, many or a size class.

abundance: NA
d_gene: NA
j_gene: TRBJ1-1
v_gene: TRBV28
CDR3aa: CASSPQGMNTEAFF
CDR3nt: TGTGCCAGCAGTCCGCAGGGGATGAACACTGAAGCTTTCTTT

abundance: few
d_gene: NA
j_gene: TRBJ2-7
v_gene: TRBV27
CDR3aa: CASSKIRGDEQYF
CDR3nt: TGTGCCAGCAGTAAAATCAGGGGCGACGAGCAGTACTTC

abundance: few
d_gene: NA
j_gene: TRBJ2-4
v_gene: TRBV20-1
CDR3aa: CSARIPAVNIQYF
CDR3nt: TGCAGTGCTAGGATCCCAGCGGTAAACATTCAGTACTTC

abundance: few
d_gene: NA
j_gene: TRBJ2-3
v_gene: TRBV5-1
CDR3aa: CASSYQTTDTQYF
CDR3nt: TGCGCCAGCAGCTATCAGACGACAGATACGCAGTATTTT

abundance: NA
d_gene: TRBD1
j_gene: TRBJ2-4
v_gene: TRBV4-1
CDR3aa: CASSPGQGGPLAKNIQYF
CDR3nt: TGCGCCAGCAGCCCGGGACAGGGAGGTCCCTTAGCCAAAAACATTCAGTACTTC

abundance: NA
d_gene: TRBD1
j_gene: TRBJ1-6
v_gene: TRBV7-9
CDR3aa: CASSLTGDLNSPLHF
CDR3nt: TGTGCCAGCAGCTTAACAGGGGACCTTAATTCACCCCTCCACTTT

abundance: NA
d_gene: TRBD2
j_gene: TRBJ2-3
v_gene: TRBV10-1
CDR3aa: CASSQREGFTDTQYF
CDR3nt: TGCGCCAGCAGTCAACGGGAGGGATTCACAGATACGCAGTATTTT

abundance: few
d_gene: TRBD1
j_gene: TRBJ1-2
v_gene: TRBV27
CDR3aa: CASSLRTGAFYGYTF
CDR3nt: TGTGCCAGCAGTTTGAGGACAGGAGCTTTCTATGGCTACACCTTC

abundance: NA
d_gene: NA
j_gene: TRBJ2-2
v_gene: TRBV28
CDR3aa: CASSFAWRSTGELFF
CDR3nt: TGTGCCAGCAGTTTTGCCTGGCGGAGCACCGGGGAGCTGTTTTTT

abundance: NA
d_gene: NA
j_gene: TRBJ2-5
v_gene: TRBV28
CDR3aa: CASSPFRGLSQETQYF
CDR3nt: TGTGCCAGCAGTCCCTTCCGGGGCCTCAGCCAAGAGACCCAGTACTTC

abundance: NA
d_gene: NA
j_gene: TRBJ1-1
v_gene: TRBV5-1
CDR3aa: CASSLRKPNTEAFF
CDR3nt: TGCGCCAGCAGCTTGAGGAAACCTAACACTGAAGCTTTCTTT

abundance: NA
d_gene: NA
j_gene: TRBJ2-2
v_gene: TRBV19
CDR3aa: CASSPDPRVVGGELFF
CDR3nt: TGTGCCAGTAGCCCGGATCCTAGGGTTGTCGGCGGGGAGCTGTTTTTT

abundance: NA
d_gene: TRBD1
j_gene: TRBJ1-3
v_gene: TRBV7-9
CDR3aa: CASSMTGSSGNTIYF
CDR3nt: TGTGCCAGCAGCATGACAGGGAGCTCTGGAAACACCATATATTTT

abundance: NA
d_gene: NA
j_gene: TRBJ2-7
v_gene: TRBV7-9
CDR3aa: CASSLGTLTYEQYF
CDR3nt: TGTGCCAGCAGCTTAGGGACACTAACCTACGAGCAGTACTTC

abundance: few
d_gene: NA
j_gene: TRBJ2-3
v_gene: TRBV7-2
CDR3aa: CASSLGSRTDTQYF
CDR3nt: TGTGCCAGCAGCTTAGGCAGTCGCACAGATACGCAGTATTTT

abundance: NA
d_gene: NA
j_gene: TRBJ2-3
v_gene: TRBV28
CDR3aa: CASTKPGNPDTQYF
CDR3nt: TGTGCCAGCACTAAGCCGGGGAACCCCGATACGCAGTATTTT

abundance: NA
d_gene: NA
j_gene: TRBJ1-6
v_gene: TRBV11-2
CDR3aa: CASSLAGIWGSPLHF
CDR3nt: TGTGCCAGCAGCTTAGCAGGCATATGGGGGTCACCCCTCCACTTT

abundance: NA
d_gene: TRBD2
j_gene: TRBJ2-2
v_gene: TRBV4-1
CDR3aa: CASSQSPGGRTGELFF
CDR3nt: TGCGCCAGCAGCCAATCTCCGGGCGGGAGAACCGGGGAGCTGTTTTTT

abundance: NA
d_gene: NA
j_gene: TRBJ2-2
v_gene: TRBV18
CDR3aa: CASSPVNPFDTGELFF
CDR3nt: TGTGCCAGCTCACCGGTGAACCCCTTTGACACCGGGGAGCTGTTTTTT

abundance: NA
d_gene: TRBD1
j_gene: TRBJ2-7
v_gene: TRBV6-2/TRBV6-3
CDR3aa: CASSYTRQGSYEQYF
CDR3nt: TGTGCCAGCAGTTACACACGACAGGGAAGCTACGAGCAGTACTTC

abundance: NA
d_gene: NA
j_gene: TRBJ2-7
v_gene: TRBV6-2/TRBV6-3
CDR3aa: CASTPVGTLSYEQYF
CDR3nt: TGTGCCAGCACCCCAGTGGGGACACTGTCCTACGAGCAGTACTTC

abundance: few
d_gene: NA
j_gene: TRBJ2-2
v_gene: TRBV20-1
CDR3aa: CSARDPATNTGELFF
CDR3nt: TGCAGTGCTAGAGATCCAGCGACGAACACCGGGGAGCTGTTTTTT

abundance: NA
d_gene: TRBD2
j_gene: TRBJ2-1
v_gene: TRBV6-1
CDR3aa: CASRTPEASGPRYNEQFF
CDR3nt: TGTGCCAGCAGGACGCCCGAAGCTAGCGGCCCCAGGTACAATGAGCAGTTCTTC

abundance: few
d_gene: TRBD2
j_gene: TRBJ2-3
v_gene: TRBV19
CDR3aa: CASSPGGGRTDTQYF
CDR3nt: TGTGCCAGTAGTCCCGGCGGCGGGAGGACAGATACGCAGTATTTT

abundance: few
d_gene: NA
j_gene: TRBJ2-5
v_gene: TRBV11-3
CDR3aa: CASSSYIGGEETQYF
CDR3nt: TGTGCCAGCAGCTCTTATATCGGAGGGGAAGAGACCCAGTACTTC

abundance: medium-sized
d_gene: TRBD2
j_gene: TRBJ2-5
v_gene: TRBV6-1
CDR3aa: CASSDLAGGQETQYF
CDR3nt: TGTGCCAGCAGTGATTTAGCGGGAGGACAAGAGACCCAGTACTTC

abundance: few
d_gene: TRBD2
j_gene: TRBJ2-7
v_gene: TRBV6-2/TRBV6-3
CDR3aa: CASSYSGLAGLEQYF
CDR3nt: TGTGCCAGCAGTTACTCAGGACTAGCGGGCCTCGAGCAGTACTTC

abundance: few
d_gene: NA
j_gene: TRBJ2-2
v_gene: TRBV20-1
CDR3aa: CSARQTRSLSGELFF
CDR3nt: TGCAGTGCTAGACAGACTAGATCCCTTTCCGGGGAGCTGTTTTTT

abundance: NA
d_gene: TRBD1
j_gene: TRBJ2-7
v_gene: TRBV10-3
CDR3aa: CAISGPISTGGSSYAYEQYF
CDR3nt: TGTGCCATCAGTGGCCCCATTTCGACAGGGGGCAGTTCCTACGCCTACGAGCAGTACTTC

abundance: once
d_gene: NA
j_gene: TRBJ2-1
v_gene: TRBV20-1
CDR3aa: CSASFNINNEQFF
CDR3nt: TGCAGTGCTAGTTTTAACATAAACAATGAGCAGTTCTTC

abundance: few
d_gene: TRBD2
j_gene: TRBJ2-7
v_gene: TRBV7-3
CDR3aa: CASSLGPLREGYEQYF
CDR3nt: TGTGCCAGCAGCTTAGGCCCTCTGCGGGAGGGATACGAGCAGTACTTC

abundance: few
d_gene: NA
j_gene: TRBJ1-6
v_gene: TRBV28
CDR3aa: CASLLSSYNSPLHF
CDR3nt: TGTGCCAGCCTATTAAGCTCCTATAATTCACCCCTCCACTTT

abundance: few
d_gene: TRBD1
j_gene: TRBJ1-3
v_gene: TRBV6-1
CDR3aa: CASRRGTGGNTIYF
CDR3nt: TGTGCCAGCCGAAGAGGGACAGGGGGAAACACCATATATTTT

abundance: NA
d_gene: NA
j_gene: TRBJ2-3
v_gene: TRBV20-1
CDR3aa: CSARDQKRSSTDTQYF
CDR3nt: TGCAGTGCTAGAGATCAAAAGCGTTCGAGCACAGATACGCAGTATTTT

abundance: NA
d_gene: NA
j_gene: TRBJ2-5
v_gene: TRBV2
CDR3aa: CASAPGTAQETQYF
CDR3nt: TGTGCCAGCGCTCCGGGAACGGCTCAAGAGACCCAGTACTTC

abundance: NA
d_gene: TRBD2
j_gene: TRBJ2-1
v_gene: TRBV6-2/TRBV6-3
CDR3aa: CASSSTGLVVIEQFF
CDR3nt: TGTGCCAGCAGTTCTACGGGACTAGTCGTCATTGAGCAGTTCTTC

abundance: NA
d_gene: NA
j_gene: TRBJ1-2
v_gene: TRBV5-8
CDR3aa: CASSLGRSYYGYTF
CDR3nt: TGTGCCAGCAGCTTGGGACGATCCTACTATGGCTACACCTTC